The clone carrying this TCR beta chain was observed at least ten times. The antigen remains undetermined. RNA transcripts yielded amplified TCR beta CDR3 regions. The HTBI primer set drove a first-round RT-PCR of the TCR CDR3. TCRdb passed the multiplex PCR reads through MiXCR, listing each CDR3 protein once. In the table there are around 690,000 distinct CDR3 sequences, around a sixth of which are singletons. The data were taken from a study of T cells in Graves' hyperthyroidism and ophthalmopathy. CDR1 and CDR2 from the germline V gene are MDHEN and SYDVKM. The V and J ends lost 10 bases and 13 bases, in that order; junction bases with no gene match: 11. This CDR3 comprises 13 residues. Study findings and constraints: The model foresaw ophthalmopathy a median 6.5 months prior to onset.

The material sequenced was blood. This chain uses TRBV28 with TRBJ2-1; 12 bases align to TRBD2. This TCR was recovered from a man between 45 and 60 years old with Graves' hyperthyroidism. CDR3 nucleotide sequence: TGTGCCACTAACCTACTAGCGGGAGGAAATCAGTTCTTC. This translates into CATNLLAGGNQFF.